Following are 10 T cell receptor beta chains from one sample sequenced in a study of OX40 agonist ivuxolimab in advanced cancers. Clones were sequenced by immunoSEQ multiplex PCR, and TCRdb holds only the in-frame ones, with some missing. The sample includes tens of thousands of clones, around four fifths of them seen just once. Material: CD4+ or CD8+ T cells sorted from blood, obtained in a trial of the OX40 agonist ivuxolimab. These receptors were collected from an adult with an advanced solid tumor such as melanoma, head and neck, liver or kidney cancer.

The chain links TRBV28 to TRBJ1-4; D is undetermined. This CDR3 has 15 residues. Trimming shortened V by 2 bases and J by 6 bases, and 13 bases separated the two germline ends. Germline V lookup: CDR1 MDHEN, CDR2 SYDVKM. CDR3 sequence (DNA): TGTGCCAGCAGTTTAGGCGGGATCGGAGATGAAAAACTGTTTTTT. As protein: CASSLGGIGDEKLFF.

The chain combines TRBV11-2 with TRBJ2-2; D unclear. CDR3 size: 13 residues. The ends were cut back, 5 bases at V and 3 bases at J, with 7 bases in the middle. The germline gives CDR1 SGHAT, CDR2 FQNNGV. CDR3 residues: CASSRTDTGELFF. Here the CDR3 DNA reads TGTGCCAGCAGCCGAACAGACACCGGGGAGCTGTTTTTT.

This clone has a handful of counts. The gene calls are TRBV2 and TRBJ2-5; TRBD1 is a possible D gene (6 bases). V dropped 9 bases and J dropped 4 bases, with 12 bases sitting between them. The CDR3 runs to 12 residues. Germline lookup yields CDR1 SNHLY and CDR2 FYNNEI. CDR3 sequence: CASTGTTETQYF. The CDR3, as DNA: TGTGCCAGTACAGGGACGACAGAGACCCAGTACTTC. Using reference TRBV2 and TRBJ2-5 for the parts outside the CDR3, the full variable domain is EPEVTQTPSHQVTQMGQEVILRCVPISNHLYFYWYRQILGQKVEFLVSFYNNEISEKSEIFDDQFSVERPDGSNFTLKIRSTKLEDSAMYFCASTGTTETQYFGPGTRLLVL.

The CDR3 region is CASSQETQYF. The CDR3 nucleotides are TGTGCCAGCTCTCAAGAGACCCAGTACTTC. The gene calls are TRBV18 and TRBJ2-5, with D unclear. V was shortened by 6 bases and J by 2 bases, with 1 base between the two germline ends. This CDR3 region has 10 residues. Germline V gene lookup returns CDR1 KGHSH and CDR2 LQKENI.

This clone has more than one count but fewer than ten. The V and J genes are TRBV28 and TRBJ2-7, with D perhaps TRBD1 (5 bases). Trimming took off 4 bases at V and 3 bases at J, with 13 bases between the two ends. CDR1 is MDHEN, CDR2 SYDVKM, per germline. This CDR3 is built from 14 residues. As DNA, the CDR3 is TGTGCCAGCAGTTCCCTGACAGCAGGCTACGAGCAGTACGTC. Translating gives CASSSLTAGYEQYV.

The genes are TRBV6-5 and TRBJ1-3, with D possibly matching TRBD1 (5 bases). The CDR3 is made up of 10 amino acids. V was cut by 11 bases and J by 4 bases, with 6 bases left in between. Germline values: CDR1 MNHEY, CDR2 SVGAGI. This chain's CDR3 is CAWGGNTIYF. The CDR3 region has the DNA TGTGCCTGGGGGGGAAACACCATATATTTT.

This chain connects TRBV7-9 to TRBJ2-5; TRBD2 matches 9 bases. The end of the DNA aligns better with TRBJ2-7, so the J call may be wrong. This CDR3 region has 15 residues. Germline CDR1 and CDR2: SEHNR and FQNEAQ (reference sequence). The CDR3 DNA reads as TGTGCCAGCAGCATTAGCGGGAGAGAGGTAGTCGAGCAGTACTTC. It specifies CASSISGREVVEQYF.

The chain links TRBV27 to TRBJ2-7; D assignment may be TRBD1 or TRBD2 (5 bases each). This CDR3 has 13 amino acids. V was shortened by 5 bases and J by 1 base, with 9 bases between the two germline ends. In germline, CDR1 is MNHEY, CDR2 SMNVEV (reference sequence). The CDR3 nucleotides are TGTGCCAGCAGTAGAGAGGGGTCCTACGAGCAGTACTTC. Translated, it gives CASSREGSYEQYF.

The chain carries TRBV27 and TRBJ1-3; 7 bases map to TRBD1. J was trimmed by 4 bases and V by 6 bases; bases with no gene match: 3. The germline gives CDR1 MNHEY, CDR2 SMNVEV (reference sequence). CDR3 size: 13 residues. CDR3 in DNA: TGTGCCAGCAGCTCACAGGGGGGAAACACCATATATTTT. Protein product: CASSSQGGNTIYF.

This chain links TRBV5-1 with TRBJ2-7, with no clear D. The CDR3 sequence is 13 residues long. The germline V gene encodes CDR1 SGHRS and CDR2 YFSETQ. Trimming left V 4 bases short and J 2 bases short, with 10 bases between. The CDR3 DNA reads as TGCGCCAGCAGCGGATCGGGCCCCTACGAGCAGTACTTC. Translation gives CASSGSGPYEQYF.